What follows are 12 T cell receptor beta chains derived from one specimen sequenced in a study of T cells in Graves' hyperthyroidism and ophthalmopathy. Using RNA transcripts as the source, TCR beta CDR3 regions were amplified. Primed by the HTBI set, a first-round RT-PCR was run on the TCR CDR3. Each CDR3 protein is one row after TCRdb ran MiXCR on the multiplex PCR reads. The sample lists roughly 800,000 distinct CDR3 sequences; about two fifths were seen once. The source material was blood. Receptor source: a young man with Graves' hyperthyroidism.

The table lists this clonotype with a few counts. The chain has TRBV20-1 and TRBJ2-5, with TRBD2 identical over 9 bases. The CDR3 totals 13 residues. The junction had 3 bases not matched to a gene; V was cut back by 1 base and J by 6 bases. Germline CDR1 and CDR2: DFQATT and SNEGSKA (reference sequence). The CDR3, as DNA: TGCAGTGCTAGAGGACTAGCGGCCCAGACCCAGTACTTC. It encodes CSARGLAAQTQYF.

The chain employs TRBV5-4 and TRBJ2-7, with D hard to call. Between the trimmed V and J ends, which lost 2 bases and 2 bases, there was a span of 8 bases. CDR3 length: 13 residues. Germline V gene data show CDR1 as SGHNT and CDR2 as YYREEE (reference sequence). The CDR3 sequence is CASSFQYAYEQYF. CDR3 nucleotides: TGTGCCAGCAGCTTCCAGTACGCCTACGAGCAGTACTTC.

This clonotype was counted many times. The gene calls are TRBV5-1 and TRBJ1-1; D is undetermined. The V gene's germline CDR1 is SGHRS and CDR2 YFSETQ. The CDR3 sequence is 14 residues long. Trimming left V 2 bases short and J 1 base short, with 9 bases between. CDR3 sequence: CASSFEDPNTEAFF. Here the CDR3 DNA reads TGCGCCAGCAGCTTTGAGGACCCGAACACTGAAGCTTTCTTT.

This chain connects TRBV10-3 to TRBJ2-5, with 8 bases that match TRBD1. The germline V gene has CDR1 ENHRY and CDR2 SYGVKD. J gave up 2 bases and V 10 bases, and 9 bases lay outside the gene matches. This CDR3 has 14 amino acids. CDR3 residues: CASRTGTLQETQYF. The CDR3 bases are TGTGCCAGCCGGACAGGGACACTACAAGAGACCCAGTACTTC.

At least ten counts were recorded for this clonotype. CDR3 sequence reads: CASSLTLTGDTGELFF. The CDR3 DNA reads TGTGCCAGCAGCCTAACCCTGACAGGGGACACCGGGGAGCTGTTTTTT. The V gene is TRBV7-9, the J gene TRBJ2-2; TRBD1 matches 8 bases. The germline gives CDR1 SEHNR, CDR2 FQNEAQ (reference sequence). V gave up 5 bases and J gave up 3 bases; unmatched junction bases: 8. CDR3 length equals 16 residues.

This clonotype showed up many times. Here the CDR3 DNA reads TGCAGCGTTGACAGGGTCGGTACCGGGGAGCTGTTTTTT. Amino acid sequence: CSVDRVGTGELFF. The chain is built from TRBV29-1 and TRBJ2-2, with D possibly being TRBD1 (5 bases). Trimming took off 3 bases at V and 5 bases at J, with 10 bases between the two ends. The CDR3 loop spans 13 amino acids. Germline CDR1 reads SQVTM; CDR2 reads ANQGSEA.

The table lists this clonotype with a few counts. V gene TRBV7-9 combines with J gene TRBJ2-7; D gene unclear. Per the germline V gene, CDR1 is SEHNR and CDR2 is FQNEAQ (reference sequence). The CDR3 sequence is 15 residues long. V lost 6 bases to trimming and J lost 2 bases, with 17 bases between them. CDR3 region: CASRSIAFGPYEQYF. CDR3 bases: TGTGCCAGCAGGTCGATAGCATTCGGACCCTACGAGCAGTACTTC.

This clonotype has at least ten counts. V gene TRBV15 combines with J gene TRBJ1-2; D may be TRBD1 (5 bases). Trimming left V 5 bases short and J 7 bases short, with 14 bases between. The CDR3 has 13 residues. CDR1 is LNHNV and CDR2 is YYDKDF in the germline V gene (reference sequence). This chain's CDR3 is CATSPRSGFGYTF. The CDR3 DNA follows: TGTGCCACCAGCCCCCGATCAGGGTTTGGCTACACCTTC.

The chain is built from TRBV7-9 and TRBJ2-3, with D possibly TRBD1 on 6 matching bases. The CDR3 spans 15 residues. The germline CDR1 and CDR2 sequences are SEHNR and FQNEAQ (reference sequence). V gave up 6 bases and J gave up 0 bases, with 13 bases separating them. CDR3 in amino acids: CASSSGTLSTDTQYF. The CDR3 coding sequence is TGTGCCAGCAGTTCCGGGACATTGAGCACAGATACGCAGTATTTT. The variable domain in full, completed from reference TRBV7-9 and TRBJ2-3, reads DTGVSQNPRHKITKRGQNVTFRCDPISEHNRLYWYRQTLGQGPEFLTYFQNEAQLEKSRLLSDRFSAERPKGSFSTLEIQRTEQGDSAMYLCASSSGTLSTDTQYFGPGTRLTVL.

Regarding this clonotype: An end of the junction does not agree with germline; a read error may underlie this. The V call is TRBV2, the J call TRBJ1-2, with D hard to call. Per the germline V gene, CDR1 is SNHLY and CDR2 is FYNNEI. The CDR3 consists of 12 residues. The CDR3, as DNA: TGTGCCAGCAAGGAAAGTAACTACGGCTACACCTTC. Protein sequence: CASKESNYGYTF.

V gene TRBV15 combines with J gene TRBJ2-5, with TRBD2 matching 8 bases. This CDR3 has 16 residues. Trimming removed 5 bases from V and 2 bases from J; junction bases left unmatched: 10. Germline values: CDR1 LNHNV, CDR2 YYDKDF (reference sequence). CDR3 residues: CATSQEGSGGQETQYF. The DNA of the CDR3 is TGTGCCACCAGCCAGGAGGGTTCGGGGGGGCAAGAGACCCAGTACTTC.

This clonotype was seen ten or more times. V and J are TRBV9 and TRBJ2-7; unclear D gene. Trimming took 0 bases from V and 5 from J, leaving 12 bases between them. This CDR3 is 14 amino acids long. Germline loops: CDR1 SGDLS, CDR2 YYNGEE. The CDR3 nucleotides are TGTGCCAGCAGCGTAGCTTTTCAGTCCCACGAGCAGTACTTC. Its protein is CASSVAFQSHEQYF.